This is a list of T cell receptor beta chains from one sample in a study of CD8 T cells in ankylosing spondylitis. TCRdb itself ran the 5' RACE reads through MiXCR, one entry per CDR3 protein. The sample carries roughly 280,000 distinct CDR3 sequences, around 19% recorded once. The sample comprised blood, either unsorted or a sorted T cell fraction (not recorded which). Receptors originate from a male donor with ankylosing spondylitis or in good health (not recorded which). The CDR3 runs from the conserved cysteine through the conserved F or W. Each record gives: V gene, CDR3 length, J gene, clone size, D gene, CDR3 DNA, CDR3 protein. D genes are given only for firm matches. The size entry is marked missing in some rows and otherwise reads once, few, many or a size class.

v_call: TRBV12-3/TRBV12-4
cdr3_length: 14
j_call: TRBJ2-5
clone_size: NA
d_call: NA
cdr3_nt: TGTGCCAGCAGCCAGGGGGGGTTATTGGAGACCCAGTACTTC
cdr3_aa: CASSQGGLLETQYF

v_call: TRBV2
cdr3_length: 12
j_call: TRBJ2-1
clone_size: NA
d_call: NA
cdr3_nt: TGTGCCAGCAGTACGGGGCGGAATGAGCAGTTCTTC
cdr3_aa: CASSTGRNEQFF

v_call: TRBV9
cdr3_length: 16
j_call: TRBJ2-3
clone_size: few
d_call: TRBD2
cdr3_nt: TGTGCCAGCAGCGATATAGCGGGGGGGAACACAGATACGCAGTATTTT
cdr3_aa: CASSDIAGGNTDTQYF

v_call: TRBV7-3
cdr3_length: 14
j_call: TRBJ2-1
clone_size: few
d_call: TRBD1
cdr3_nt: TGTGCCAGCAGCCCACAGGGGGCCCACAATGAGCAGTTCTTC
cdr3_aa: CASSPQGAHNEQFF

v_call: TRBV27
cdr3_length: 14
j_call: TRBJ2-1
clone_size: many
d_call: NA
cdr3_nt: TGTGCCAGCAGTCCCTCAGGGGCGGGCAATGAGCAGTTCTTC
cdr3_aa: CASSPSGAGNEQFF

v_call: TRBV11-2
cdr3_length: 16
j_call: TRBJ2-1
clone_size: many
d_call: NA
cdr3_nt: TGTGCCAGCAGCTTAGGGACATTCGGGTCCTACAATGAGCAGTTCTTC
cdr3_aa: CASSLGTFGSYNEQFF

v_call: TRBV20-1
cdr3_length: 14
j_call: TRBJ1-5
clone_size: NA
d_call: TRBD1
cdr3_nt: TGCAGTGCAGAGACAGGGGGGGTCAATCAGCCCCAGCATTTT
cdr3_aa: CSAETGGVNQPQHF

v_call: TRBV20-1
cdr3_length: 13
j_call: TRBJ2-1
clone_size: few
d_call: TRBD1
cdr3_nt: TGCAGTGTACAGGGACAGGGGGATTATGAGCAGTTCTTC
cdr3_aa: CSVQGQGDYEQFF

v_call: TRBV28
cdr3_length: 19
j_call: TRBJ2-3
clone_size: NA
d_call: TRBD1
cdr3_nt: TGTGCCAGCAGGTCGACAGGGGGCTCCCCAGGGCAGGGCACAGATACGCAGTATTTT
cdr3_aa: CASRSTGGSPGQGTDTQYF

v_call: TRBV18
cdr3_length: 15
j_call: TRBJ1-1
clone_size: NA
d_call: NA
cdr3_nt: TGTGCCAGCTCACCACCTTCCCAGGGTGAGACTGAAGCTTTCTTT
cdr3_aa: CASSPPSQGETEAFF

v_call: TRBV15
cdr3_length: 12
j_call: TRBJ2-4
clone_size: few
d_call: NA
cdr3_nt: TGTGCCACCAGCGTGGGCACCAACATTCAGTACTTC
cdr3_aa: CATSVGTNIQYF